Below, 7 T cell receptor beta chains from the same sample are listed, as sequenced in a study of T cells in Graves' hyperthyroidism and ophthalmopathy. It was RNA transcripts that yielded the amplified TCR beta CDR3 regions. The study used the HTBI primer set for a first-round RT-PCR of the TCR CDR3. Using its own MiXCR run on the multiplex PCR reads, TCRdb lists one record per CDR3 protein. The sample holds under 350,000 distinct CDR3 sequences, approximately 18% seen once. Sequenced: blood. The origin of the receptors is a woman aged 45-65 years with Graves' hyperthyroidism.

This chain joins TRBV28 and TRBJ1-2; TRBD1 aligns across 8 bases. The V gene end was trimmed by 5 bases and the J gene end by 5 bases; junction bases not matched to a gene: 13. The CDR3 runs 16 residues. The germline V gene has CDR1 MDHEN and CDR2 SYDVKM. CDR3 in DNA: TGTGCCAGCAGTCCTGCCCCGGACAGGGCAGTATATGGCTACACCTTC. Translation: CASSPAPDRAVYGYTF.

This clonotype was found many times. This chain links TRBV10-3 with TRBJ2-1, with a tentative D call TRBD2 (5 bases). The germline V and J ends were trimmed by 2 bases and 0 bases, with 8 bases remaining between them. Germline V gives CDR1 ENHRY, CDR2 SYGVKD. The CDR3 spans 15 residues. Written as DNA, the CDR3 is TGTGCCATCAGTGAGACGGGAAGCTCCTACAATGAGCAGTTCTTC. Residues: CAISETGSSYNEQFF.

This clonotype was counted many times. The chain recombines TRBV3-1 with TRBJ2-1; D is uncertain. The ends were cut back, 1 base at V and 6 bases at J, with 7 bases in the middle. Per germline, CDR1 LGHDT and CDR2 YNNKEL (reference sequence). CDR3 size: 13 residues. The CDR3 DNA reads TGTGCCAGCAGCCAAGTTAGGCTCAATGAGCAGTTCTTC. This gives the protein CASSQVRLNEQFF.

This clonotype was picked up many times. V gene TRBV5-1 combines with J gene TRBJ1-4; D remains ambiguous. V gave up 1 base and J gave up 4 bases, with 5 bases separating them. Germline CDR1 SGHRS, CDR2 YFSETQ. This CDR3 region has 13 residues. CDR3 residues: CASSLRINEKLFF. The CDR3 nucleotides are TGCGCCAGCAGCTTGAGGATTAATGAAAAACTGTTTTTT. The full variable domain, in which reference TRBV5-1 and TRBJ1-4 provide the parts outside the CDR3, is KAGVTQTPRYLIKTRGQQVTLSCSPISGHRSVSWYQQTPGQGLQFLFEYFSETQRNKGNFPGRFSGRQFSNSRSEMNVSTLELGDSALYLCASSLRINEKLFFGSGTQLSVL.

The chain recombines TRBV11-2 with TRBJ2-2, with TRBD1 matching 8 bases. The V and J ends lost 2 bases and 4 bases, in that order; junction bases with no gene match: 3. The CDR3 runs to 15 residues. Germline V lookup: CDR1 SGHAT, CDR2 FQNNGV. The CDR3 reads CASSLTTGATGELFF. DNA of the CDR3: TGTGCCAGCAGCTTAACGACAGGGGCCACCGGGGAGCTGTTTTTT.

This clonotype was observed a few times. CDR3 region: CASSTSGLPNTEAFF. The CDR3 DNA is TGCGCCAGCAGCACCTCGGGACTACCGAACACTGAAGCTTTCTTT. The gene calls are TRBV5-1 and TRBJ1-1, with D perhaps TRBD1 (5 bases). Germline V gene sequence: CDR1 SGHRS, CDR2 YFSETQ. Trimming shortened V by 4 bases and J by 1 base, and 14 bases separated the two germline ends. This CDR3 has 15 residues.

This clonotype came up many times. CDR3 amino acids: CASTEGLAGDTQYF. In DNA, the CDR3 is TGTGCCAGCACCGAGGGACTAGCGGGGGATACGCAGTATTTT. The V and J genes are TRBV2 and TRBJ2-3; 13 bases are a match to TRBD2. After removal of 7 bases from V and 6 bases from J, the junction contained 4 bases not matched to a gene. This CDR3 is 14 amino acids long. The germline V gene has CDR1 SNHLY and CDR2 FYNNEI. The full variable domain, its missing parts supplied by reference TRBV2 and TRBJ2-3, is EPEVTQTPSHQVTQMGQEVILRCVPISNHLYFYWYRQILGQKVEFLVSFYNNEISEKSEIFDDQFSVERPDGSNFTLKIRSTKLEDSAMYFCASTEGLAGDTQYFGPGTRLTVL.